Shown below are 25 T cell receptor beta chains from a single sample sequenced in a study of T cell responses to AZD1222 COVID-19 vaccine. Repertoires were generated with immunoSEQ multiplex PCR, while TCRdb's copy carries only in-frame clones and drops some. The sample has some 71,000 clones; roughly nine tenths are singletons. Sequencing was performed on peripheral blood, taken 28 days after the second AZD1222 dose. These TCRs come from an adult who received the AZD1222 COVID-19 vaccine.

V usage is TRBV25-1 and J usage is TRBJ2-7; 11 positions match TRBD2. Germline assignment: CDR1 MGHDK and CDR2 SYGVNS. The trim removed 5 bases at V and 13 bases at J, leaving 10 bases unmatched. The CDR3 spans 13 residues. CDR3 DNA: TGTGCCAGCAGTCCTAGCGGGAGGCCGGGGTATTACTTC. Its protein is CASSPSGRPGYYF.

The V and J genes are TRBV5-4 and TRBJ2-7; D possibly matches TRBD1 or TRBD2 (5 bases each). In germline, CDR1 is SGHNT, CDR2 YYREEE (reference sequence). Trimming removed 4 bases at V and 6 bases at J, with 14 bases between. CDR3 length: 13 residues. The CDR3 loop reads CASSRDLGREQYF. As DNA, the CDR3 is TGTGCCAGCAGCCGGGACCTCGGCCGCGAGCAGTACTTC.

The CDR3, as DNA: TGCGCCACCTCAAGACTAGCGGGAGAGGGAGTAGGATACCCCGGACCCAAGTTGGAGACCCAGTACTTC. Its protein product is CATSRLAGEGVGYPGPKLETQYF. This rearrangement joins TRBV10-1 to TRBJ2-5; 12 bases match TRBD2. V shed 10 bases, J shed 5 bases, and the junction held 35 bases outside the gene matches. There are 23 residues in the CDR3. Germline loops: CDR1 WNHNN, CDR2 SYGVQD (reference sequence).

The chain uses TRBV7-9 and TRBJ1-2; D unclear. The CDR3 totals 14 residues. The ends were cut back, 2 bases at V and 0 bases at J, with 7 bases in the middle. Germline V gene data show CDR1 as SEHNR and CDR2 as FQNEAQ (reference sequence). The CDR3: CASSLSGTNYGYTF. CDR3 in DNA: TGTGCCAGCAGCTTATCGGGGACTAACTATGGCTACACCTTC.

V gene TRBV28 combines with J gene TRBJ1-1, with D unclear. This CDR3 spans 14 amino acids. The V gene lost 7 bases and the J gene lost 5 bases, with 17 bases spanning the gap. Germline-derived CDR1 and CDR2 are MDHEN and SYDVKM. The CDR3 DNA reads TGTGCCAGCATCCGGAGTGGGCCCAGGACTGAAGCTTTCTTT. Translation: CASIRSGPRTEAFF.

The CDR3 loop is CASSEFESRTYNEQFF. The CDR3 region has the DNA TGTGCCAGCAGTGAATTTGAGAGTCGGACCTACAATGAGCAGTTCTTC. This chain links TRBV25-1 with TRBJ2-1; D uncertain. CDR3 length: 16 residues. Trimming stripped 1 base from V and 2 bases from J, with 12 bases between. Germline V gene lookup returns CDR1 MGHDK and CDR2 SYGVNS.

V gene TRBV7-3 combines with J gene TRBJ2-3; 9 bases match TRBD2. CDR3 length: 16 amino acids. CDR1 and CDR2 from the germline V gene are SGHTA and FQGTGA. V was pared by 5 bases and J by 3 bases, with 9 bases of the junction left unmatched. In DNA form, the CDR3 reads TGTGCCAGCAGCCCACTGGCGGGAGGGACGACAGATACGCAGTATTTT. It is translated as CASSPLAGGTTDTQYF.

This clone has only a few counts. The gene calls are TRBV15 and TRBJ1-1; 11 positions match TRBD1. The CDR3 consists of 13 residues. Germline V lookup: CDR1 LNHNV, CDR2 YYDKDF (reference sequence). The V segment lost 8 bases and the J segment 3 bases; nucleotides outside the gene matches: 2. The DNA for the CDR3 is TGTGCCACCGCGGACAGGGGGCACACTGAAGCTTTCTTT. The encoded protein is CATADRGHTEAFF.

This chain links TRBV19 with TRBJ2-1, with 15 bases that match TRBD2. CDR3 size: 16 residues. The trim removed 5 bases at V and 15 bases at J, leaving 14 bases unmatched. Germline CDR1 is LNHDA and CDR2 is SQIVND (reference sequence). The CDR3 region has the DNA TGTGCCAGTAGTCCTACCCTAGGACTAGCGGGAGGGCCGGGGTTCTTC. Encoded protein: CASSPTLGLAGGPGFF.

The chain combines TRBV7-8 with TRBJ1-1, with a possible D match to TRBD1 (6 bases). The V and J ends lost 5 bases and 1 base respectively, with 8 bases between them. This CDR3 comprises 13 residues. From germline, CDR1 is SGHVS and CDR2 FQNEAQ. Here the CDR3 reads CASSRTANTEAFF. CDR3 coding DNA: TGTGCCAGCAGCCGGACAGCGAACACTGAAGCTTTCTTT.

The chain combines TRBV29-1 with TRBJ2-5, with D maybe TRBD1 (6 bases). The germline CDR1 and CDR2 sequences are SQVTM and ANQGSEA. This CDR3 comprises 13 residues. V lost 4 bases and J lost 0, with 9 bases in between. The chain's CDR3 is CSVGGTYQETQYF. In DNA, the CDR3 is TGCAGCGTTGGAGGGACATACCAAGAGACCCAGTACTTC.

The chain has TRBV23-1 and TRBJ2-1; tentatively, D is TRBD1 (6 bases). TRBV23-1 is an open reading frame, and its role is uncertain. This CDR3 has 16 amino acids. V lost 0 bases and J lost 4, with 13 bases in between. DNA of the CDR3: TGCGCCAGCAGTCAATCGCCAGGGGCCGGGTACAATGAGCAGTTCTTC. Residues: CASSQSPGAGYNEQFF.

The CDR3 region has the DNA TGTGCCAGCAGCTTGGGGGGATTTGATAGCAATCAGCCCCAGCATTTT. It is translated as CASSLGGFDSNQPQHF. This chain connects TRBV5-4 to TRBJ1-5, with D uncertain. Germline CDR1 SGHNT, CDR2 YYREEE (reference sequence). The germline V and J ends were trimmed by 0 bases and 0 bases, with 10 bases remaining between them. The CDR3 extends over 16 amino acids. Together with reference TRBV5-4 and TRBJ1-5, the CDR3 gives the full variable domain: ETGVTQSPTHLIKTRGQQVTLRCSSQSGHNTVSWYQQALGQGPQFIFQYYREEENGRGNFPPRFSGLQFPNYSSELNVNALELDDSALYLCASSLGGFDSNQPQHFGDGTRLSIL.

The V call is TRBV7-2, the J call TRBJ2-7; 8 nucleotides align to TRBD1. The junction had 9 bases not matched to a gene; V was cut back by 6 bases and J by 2 bases. Germline CDR1 is SGHTA and CDR2 is FQGNSA. The CDR3 runs 15 residues. CDR3 sequence: CASRDRDSGAYEQYF. The CDR3 DNA is TGTGCCAGCAGGGACAGGGACTCGGGTGCCTACGAGCAGTACTTC.

The J gene is TRBJ1-1, the V gene TRBV5-8, with TRBD1 identical over 8 bases. Looked up from germline, CDR1 is SGHTS and CDR2 is YDEGEE. This CDR3 has 16 amino acids. V was pared by 0 bases and J by 3 bases, with 7 bases of the junction left unmatched. CDR3 coding DNA: TGTGCCAGCAGCTTGGAAGCAGGGGGCCTATACACTGAAGCTTTCTTT. Its protein is CASSLEAGGLYTEAFF.

The J gene is TRBJ1-2, the V gene TRBV12-3 or TRBV12-4; 9 bases map to TRBD1. This CDR3 comprises 13 residues. V lost 4 bases and J lost 6; bases outside the gene matches: 3. CDR3 sequence reads: CASSSWTGDGYTF. The CDR3 region has the DNA TGTGCCAGCAGTTCCTGGACAGGGGATGGCTACACCTTC.

This clone is a singleton in its sample. CDR3 sequence (DNA): TGTGCCAGCAGCTTAGATTCCGGAAACACCATATATTTT. Its translation is CASSLDSGNTIYF. V and J are TRBV7-9 and TRBJ1-3, with D unresolved. CDR1 SEHNR and CDR2 FQNEAQ come from the germline V gene (reference sequence). V gave up 1 base and J gave up 4 bases, with 5 bases separating them. This CDR3 is 13 amino acids long.

This chain links TRBV19 with TRBJ1-5; 9 bases agree with TRBD1. From germline, CDR1 is LNHDA and CDR2 SQIVND (reference sequence). This CDR3 has 17 amino acids. J was trimmed by 0 bases and V by 9 bases; bases with no gene match: 12. CDR3 nucleotide sequence: TGTGCCAGCAGCCCCGGGACAGGGAAGGGTAGCAATCAGCCCCAGCATTTT. Its protein product is CASSPGTGKGSNQPQHF.

The chain joins TRBV7-3 to TRBJ2-1, with 8 bases aligning to TRBD1. The J segment lost 9 bases and the V segment lost 4 bases, leaving 5 bases of the junction unmatched. The germline CDR1 and CDR2 sequences are SGHTA and FQGTGA. The CDR3 spans 13 residues. CDR3 sequence reads: CASSSQQGGEQFF. For the CDR3, the DNA is TGTGCCAGCAGCTCACAACAGGGGGGTGAGCAGTTCTTC.

V gene TRBV7-2 combines with J gene TRBJ2-3, with 7 bases matching TRBD2. V trimming: 4 bases; J trimming: 0 bases; junction bases outside the gene matches: 4. Germline V CDR1 and CDR2: SGHTA, FQGNSA. The CDR3 runs 15 residues. This chain's CDR3 is CASSSSGSSTDTQYF. CDR3 bases: TGTGCCAGCAGCTCTAGCGGATCTAGCACAGATACGCAGTATTTT.

There are a few counts of this clone. V is TRBV10-2 and J is TRBJ1-2; no firm D call. This CDR3 is built from 14 residues. Germline-derived CDR1 and CDR2 are WSHSY and SAAADI. V shed 4 bases and J shed 3 bases, with 12 bases lying between them. CDR3 nucleotide sequence: TGCGCCAGCAGTGGGGTTGGGGAGGACTATGGCTACACCTTC. This translates into CASSGVGEDYGYTF.

J is TRBJ2-1 and V is TRBV10-3; TRBD2 matches 12 bases. V was pared by 5 bases and J by 5 bases, with 4 bases of the junction left unmatched. Germline values: CDR1 ENHRY, CDR2 SYGVKD. This CDR3 region has 15 residues. The CDR3 sequence is CAISPSGRGDNEQFF. CDR3 coding DNA: TGTGCCATCAGTCCTAGCGGGAGGGGGGACAATGAGCAGTTCTTC.

This clone was detected once. DNA of the CDR3: TGTGCCAGCAGCTTCACTAGCGGTGCCACCTACGAGCAGTACTTC. Encoded protein: CASSFTSGATYEQYF. The V and J genes are TRBV7-9 and TRBJ2-7; 8 bases are a match to TRBD2. CDR1 SEHNR and CDR2 FQNEAQ come from the germline V gene (reference sequence). The CDR3 has 15 residues. V lost 3 bases, J lost 2 bases, and 6 bases stayed unmatched.

The chain recombines TRBV9 with TRBJ2-1, with 7 bases identical to TRBD1. J gave up 4 bases and V 4 bases, and 17 bases lay outside the gene matches. The CDR3 has 18 residues. The germline gives CDR1 SGDLS, CDR2 YYNGEE. The CDR3: CASSPPSTGTETYNEQFF. CDR3 in DNA: TGTGCCAGCAGCCCTCCCTCCACCGGGACAGAGACATACAATGAGCAGTTCTTC.

J is TRBJ2-7 and V is TRBV5-1, with TRBD1 as a possible D gene (5 bases). The V end lost 4 bases, the J end lost 0 bases, and 14 bases lay between the germline ends. Germline V lookup: CDR1 SGHRS, CDR2 YFSETQ. The CDR3 has 15 residues. The CDR3 is CASSGSTESSYEQYF. DNA of the CDR3: TGCGCCAGCAGCGGATCGACAGAGAGCTCCTACGAGCAGTACTTC.